The subject of this entry is one T cell receptor beta chain. Antigen unknown. The germline V and J ends were trimmed by 2 bases and 2 bases, with 9 bases remaining between them. Per germline, CDR1 SGHVS and CDR2 FQNEAQ. CDR3 length equals 15 residues. The repertoire was sequenced with immunoSEQ multiplex PCR; TCRdb's copy has only in-frame clones and lacks some. The table shows more than 250,000 clones, with approximately 93% occurring only once. This sample was taken from a study of T cell responses to AZD1222 COVID-19 vaccine. The study's findings and limits: Without day 14 samples, only post-peak T cell repertoires were studied. Spike-specific TCR breadth and depth went up after people got two AZD1222 doses.

The sample was peripheral blood, taken on day 0 of AZD1222 vaccination. The V call is TRBV7-8, the J call TRBJ2-2; D gene uncertain. This clonotype was sampled from an adult in good health. The CDR3 sequence: CASSLMTLNTGELFF. Written as DNA, the CDR3 is TGTGCCAGCAGCTTAATGACCCTTAACACCGGGGAGCTGTTTTTT.